This is a list of T cell receptor beta chains from one sample in a study of blood T cell repertoires in COVID-19. The assay was immunoSEQ multiplex PCR, and TCRdb's table has in-frame clones only and misses some. The sample has over 200,000 clones, approximately 80% seen once. The sample consisted of peripheral blood. These receptors were taken from a man aged 35-49 years who had recovered from COVID-19. CDR3s leave out the opening cysteine and the closing phenylalanine or tryptophan. Each record gives: J gene, D gene, V gene, CDR3 protein. A D gene is named only where the DNA matches it firmly.

TRBJ1-2 TRBD1 TRBV6-5 ASSAGGGYT
TRBJ2-5 . TRBV5-4 ASSPDWWETQY
TRBJ2-5 TRBD2 TRBV7-2 ASSFSGVQETQY
TRBJ1-5 . TRBV6-1 ASSEVGSTNQPQH
TRBJ1-1 . TRBV28 ASTPGGTAYTEAF
TRBJ2-1 TRBD1 TRBV7-2 ASSLSGTAYNEQF
TRBJ2-3 TRBD1 TRBV11-2 ASSLRQGATTDTQY
TRBJ2-6 . TRBV5-5 ASSLIPQTLSGANVLT
TRBJ2-1 TRBD1 TRBV18 ASSPGTDNEQF
TRBJ1-2 . TRBV6-2/TRBV6-3 ASSPLNYGYT
TRBJ2-5 . TRBV5-1 ASSLGQEYFPQETQY
TRBJ2-5 TRBD2 TRBV6-6 ASGRLADAETQY
TRBJ1-1 . TRBV5-5 ASSLAGQNTEAF
TRBJ1-2 . TRBV7-9 ASSYRSPQAGDYGYT
TRBJ2-5 . TRBV2 ASRAGLAETQY
TRBJ2-5 TRBD2 TRBV9 ASGPWGGIQETQY
TRBJ2-7 . TRBV2 ASSVASGRTYEQY
TRBJ2-5 . TRBV6-5 ASRLQGGTGSQY
TRBJ1-4 . TRBV11-2 ASSLGLGGKLF
TRBJ1-6 TRBD1 TRBV19 ASSIGTVINNSPLH
TRBJ2-1 TRBD1 TRBV12-5 ASGLWDRYNEQF
TRBJ1-1 . TRBV12-3/TRBV12-4 ASSRGRGTEAF
TRBJ2-7 . TRBV6-5 ASSFSGYEQY
TRBJ1-1 TRBD1 TRBV7-9 ASSLSGRGRTEAF
TRBJ1-3 . TRBV2 ASIRPLSSGNTIY
TRBJ1-2 . TRBV19 ASSRTLYGYT
TRBJ2-7 . TRBV6-1 ASSPGGGYEQY
TRBJ2-5 . TRBV9 ASSVGTQKTQY
TRBJ2-7 . TRBV19 ASSNLRGGSRYEQY
TRBJ2-1 TRBD2 TRBV19 ASSYGGAKRGEQF
TRBJ1-1 . TRBV14 ASSSLDRMNTEAF
TRBJ2-7 . TRBV10-2 ASMEGRGTGEQY
TRBJ2-3 . TRBV29-1 SVAEGTSTDTQY
TRBJ2-7 . TRBV5-5 ASSLAQGNSYEQY
TRBJ2-7 TRBD2 TRBV19 ASITGTSGKEQY
TRBJ2-7 TRBD2 TRBV19 ASSTGLATYEQY
TRBJ1-1 . TRBV7-2 ASSLARDGGVNTEAF
TRBJ2-2 . TRBV19 ASSTQGYNRVEAGELF
TRBJ2-7 TRBD1 TRBV5-1 ASRVTGGSYEQY
TRBJ2-5 TRBD2 TRBV9 ASSVGSGVETQY
TRBJ1-6 . TRBV19 ASSPKLPSPLH
TRBJ1-1 TRBD1 TRBV6-2/TRBV6-3 ASSLSGGAVFSEAF
TRBJ2-3 TRBD1 TRBV20-1 SASDRGGTDTQY
TRBJ1-1 . TRBV5-1 ASSTGRVTAEAF
TRBJ2-3 TRBD1 TRBV29-1 SVATGTVSDTQY
TRBJ2-3 TRBD2 TRBV4-3 ASSQEASGGATDTQY
TRBJ1-6 . TRBV3-1/TRBV3-2 ASSPLQGTLH
TRBJ2-7 . TRBV27 ASSLSRGAISYEQY
TRBJ1-1 . TRBV6-5 ASRRTRQSNTEAF
TRBJ2-7 TRBD2 TRBV20-1 SASWGLAGVGEQY
TRBJ1-5 . TRBV20-1 SATDRNQPQH